This entry lists 10 T cell receptor beta chains sequenced from one sample in a study of cytomegalovirus exposure and HLA in healthy donors. Assay: immunoSEQ multiplex PCR; the TCRdb copy retains only in-frame clones and omits some. The sample lists roughly 260,000 clones, more than 75% occurring once. The material sequenced was PBMCs. The origin of the receptors is a man aged 18 to 30 in good health and CMV-seronegative.

This rearrangement joins TRBV4-1 to TRBJ1-3; D call uncertain. The CDR3 extends over 18 amino acids. Germline lookup yields CDR1 MGHRA and CDR2 YSYEKL. Between the trimmed V and J ends, which lost 1 base and 0 bases, there was a span of 16 bases. The CDR3 here is CASSQGVEAGGSGNTIYF. The CDR3 nucleotides read TGCGCCAGCAGCCAAGGGGTCGAGGCCGGAGGCTCTGGAAACACCATATATTTT.

The chain joins TRBV10-3 to TRBJ1-1; TRBD1 agrees at 7 bases. Germline-derived CDR1 and CDR2 are ENHRY and SYGVKD. The V gene end was trimmed by 6 bases and the J gene end by 7 bases; junction bases not matched to a gene: 8. The CDR3 covers 13 residues. The CDR3 DNA sequence: TGTGCCATCAGGCAGGGGGTTAAGGGTGAAGCTTTCTTT. It translates to CAIRQGVKGEAFF.

This sequence joins TRBV27 and TRBJ1-3, with D perhaps TRBD1 (5 bases). The CDR3 is 15 residues long. V lost 6 bases, J lost 2 bases, and 14 bases lay in between. CDR1 and CDR2 from the germline V gene are MNHEY and SMNVEV (reference sequence). The CDR3 loop is CASSYRRGPGNTIYF. The CDR3 DNA reads as TGTGCCAGCAGCTACCGTAGGGGTCCTGGAAACACCATATATTTT.

The chain's CDR3 is CASSLTLAGTDTQYF. For the CDR3, the DNA is TGTGCCAGCAGTCTAACACTAGCGGGCACAGATACGCAGTATTTT. J is TRBJ2-3 and V is TRBV27, with 8 bases lining up with TRBD2. V lost 5 bases to trimming and J lost 1 base; unmatched junction nucleotides: 5. In germline, CDR1 is MNHEY, CDR2 SMNVEV (reference sequence). CDR3 length: 15 amino acids.

The chain is built from TRBV9 and TRBJ1-5; TRBD1 aligns across 7 bases. The CDR3 totals 13 residues. After removal of 2 bases from V and 7 bases from J, the junction contained 3 bases not matched to a gene. Germline V gives CDR1 SGDLS, CDR2 YYNGEE. This CDR3 reads CASSVEGGQPQHF. CDR3 nucleotide sequence: TGTGCCAGCAGCGTTGAAGGGGGCCAGCCCCAGCATTTT.

The V gene is TRBV27, the J gene TRBJ2-7, with D possibly TRBD2 on 5 matching bases. This CDR3 comprises 14 residues. V was trimmed by 6 bases and J by 0 bases, leaving 12 bases between them. Germline V gene sequence: CDR1 MNHEY, CDR2 SMNVEV (reference sequence). The DNA for the CDR3 is TGTGCCAGCAGCGGACTGGGCTACTCCTACGAGCAGTACTTC. Protein sequence: CASSGLGYSYEQYF.

The chain employs TRBV7-6 and TRBJ1-4; 7 bases are shared with TRBD1. Per the germline V gene, CDR1 is SGHVS and CDR2 is FNYEAQ. The junction had 5 bases not matched to a gene; V was cut back by 2 bases and J by 5 bases. The CDR3 has 15 amino acids. The CDR3 nucleotides are TGTGCCAGCAGCTTATCGGACAGGCTGAATGAAAAACTGTTTTTT. Translation: CASSLSDRLNEKLFF. Based on the CDR3 plus reference TRBV7-6 and TRBJ1-4, the full variable domain is GAGVSQSPRYKVTKRGQDVALRCDPISGHVSLYWYRQALGQGPEFLTYFNYEAQQDKSGLPNDRFSAERPEGSISTLTIQRTEQRDSAMYRCASSLSDRLNEKLFFGSGTQLSVL.

The chain recombines TRBV30 with TRBJ1-5, with 10 bases fitting TRBD1. Germline assignment: CDR1 GTSNPN and CDR2 SVGIG (reference sequence). Trimming at V came to 3 bases and at J to 7 bases, leaving 6 bases not matched to a gene. The CDR3 contains 14 residues. DNA of the CDR3: TGTGCCTGGAGGGGGACAGGGGCTGGGCAGCCCCAGCATTTT. Translating it yields CAWRGTGAGQPQHF.

This chain links TRBV27 with TRBJ2-1; 8 nucleotides match TRBD2. Trimming cost V 5 bases and J 2 bases; bases outside gene matches: 8. The CDR3 loop spans 16 amino acids. CDR1 and CDR2 from the germline V gene are MNHEY and SMNVEV (reference sequence). The CDR3 region is CASSQTSGPTYNEQFF. The CDR3 DNA reads as TGTGCCAGCAGTCAAACTAGCGGACCTACCTACAATGAGCAGTTCTTC.

This clone was recorded a few times. The CDR3 coding sequence is TGCGCCAGCAGCTTGTGGACGGGAAGCTCCTATAATTCACCCCTCCACTTT. Protein sequence: CASSLWTGSSYNSPLHF. The rearrangement uses TRBV5-1 and TRBJ1-6; no clear D gene. The CDR3 contains 17 residues. Per germline, CDR1 SGHRS and CDR2 YFSETQ. Between the trimmed V and J ends, which lost 1 base and 0 bases, there was a span of 11 bases.